This T cell receptor beta chain was recovered during a study of regulatory T cells in long-lasting Graves disease. Overall study results and limits: Gene preferences differed: TRBV28, TRBJ1-2, TRBJ2-5 in persistent cases.

Time point denoted: newly diagnosed GD, antithyroid drugs for less than 3 months. RNA extracted from PBMCs served as the sequencing template. The table lists this clonotype with many counts. The antigen remains undetermined. CDR3 size: 18 residues. In germline, CDR1 is SGHDT, CDR2 YYEEEE. Unmatched junction bases numbered 13, after V lost 4 bases and J lost 0 bases. Construction of TCR beta libraries relied on iRepertoire HTBI primers and on Arm-PCR targeting CDR3 regions. TCRdb reprocessed the multiplex PCR reads via MiXCR and lists one record per CDR3 protein. The table lists roughly 420,000 distinct CDR3 sequences, approximately 16% of them singletons. The data were also submitted as part of a second study, on T cells in Graves' hyperthyroidism and ophthalmopathy.

This clonotype was sampled from a woman aged 25 to 39 with Graves disease. The chain has TRBV5-6 and TRBJ2-1; 7 bases line up with TRBD2. Sequencing used peripheral blood mononuclear cells (PBMCs), obtained at new diagnosis, from a patient treated with antithyroid drugs. The CDR3 protein is CASSLLRDYPSSYNEQFF. The CDR3 DNA follows: TGTGCCAGCAGCCTGTTGAGGGACTACCCAAGCTCCTACAATGAGCAGTTCTTC.